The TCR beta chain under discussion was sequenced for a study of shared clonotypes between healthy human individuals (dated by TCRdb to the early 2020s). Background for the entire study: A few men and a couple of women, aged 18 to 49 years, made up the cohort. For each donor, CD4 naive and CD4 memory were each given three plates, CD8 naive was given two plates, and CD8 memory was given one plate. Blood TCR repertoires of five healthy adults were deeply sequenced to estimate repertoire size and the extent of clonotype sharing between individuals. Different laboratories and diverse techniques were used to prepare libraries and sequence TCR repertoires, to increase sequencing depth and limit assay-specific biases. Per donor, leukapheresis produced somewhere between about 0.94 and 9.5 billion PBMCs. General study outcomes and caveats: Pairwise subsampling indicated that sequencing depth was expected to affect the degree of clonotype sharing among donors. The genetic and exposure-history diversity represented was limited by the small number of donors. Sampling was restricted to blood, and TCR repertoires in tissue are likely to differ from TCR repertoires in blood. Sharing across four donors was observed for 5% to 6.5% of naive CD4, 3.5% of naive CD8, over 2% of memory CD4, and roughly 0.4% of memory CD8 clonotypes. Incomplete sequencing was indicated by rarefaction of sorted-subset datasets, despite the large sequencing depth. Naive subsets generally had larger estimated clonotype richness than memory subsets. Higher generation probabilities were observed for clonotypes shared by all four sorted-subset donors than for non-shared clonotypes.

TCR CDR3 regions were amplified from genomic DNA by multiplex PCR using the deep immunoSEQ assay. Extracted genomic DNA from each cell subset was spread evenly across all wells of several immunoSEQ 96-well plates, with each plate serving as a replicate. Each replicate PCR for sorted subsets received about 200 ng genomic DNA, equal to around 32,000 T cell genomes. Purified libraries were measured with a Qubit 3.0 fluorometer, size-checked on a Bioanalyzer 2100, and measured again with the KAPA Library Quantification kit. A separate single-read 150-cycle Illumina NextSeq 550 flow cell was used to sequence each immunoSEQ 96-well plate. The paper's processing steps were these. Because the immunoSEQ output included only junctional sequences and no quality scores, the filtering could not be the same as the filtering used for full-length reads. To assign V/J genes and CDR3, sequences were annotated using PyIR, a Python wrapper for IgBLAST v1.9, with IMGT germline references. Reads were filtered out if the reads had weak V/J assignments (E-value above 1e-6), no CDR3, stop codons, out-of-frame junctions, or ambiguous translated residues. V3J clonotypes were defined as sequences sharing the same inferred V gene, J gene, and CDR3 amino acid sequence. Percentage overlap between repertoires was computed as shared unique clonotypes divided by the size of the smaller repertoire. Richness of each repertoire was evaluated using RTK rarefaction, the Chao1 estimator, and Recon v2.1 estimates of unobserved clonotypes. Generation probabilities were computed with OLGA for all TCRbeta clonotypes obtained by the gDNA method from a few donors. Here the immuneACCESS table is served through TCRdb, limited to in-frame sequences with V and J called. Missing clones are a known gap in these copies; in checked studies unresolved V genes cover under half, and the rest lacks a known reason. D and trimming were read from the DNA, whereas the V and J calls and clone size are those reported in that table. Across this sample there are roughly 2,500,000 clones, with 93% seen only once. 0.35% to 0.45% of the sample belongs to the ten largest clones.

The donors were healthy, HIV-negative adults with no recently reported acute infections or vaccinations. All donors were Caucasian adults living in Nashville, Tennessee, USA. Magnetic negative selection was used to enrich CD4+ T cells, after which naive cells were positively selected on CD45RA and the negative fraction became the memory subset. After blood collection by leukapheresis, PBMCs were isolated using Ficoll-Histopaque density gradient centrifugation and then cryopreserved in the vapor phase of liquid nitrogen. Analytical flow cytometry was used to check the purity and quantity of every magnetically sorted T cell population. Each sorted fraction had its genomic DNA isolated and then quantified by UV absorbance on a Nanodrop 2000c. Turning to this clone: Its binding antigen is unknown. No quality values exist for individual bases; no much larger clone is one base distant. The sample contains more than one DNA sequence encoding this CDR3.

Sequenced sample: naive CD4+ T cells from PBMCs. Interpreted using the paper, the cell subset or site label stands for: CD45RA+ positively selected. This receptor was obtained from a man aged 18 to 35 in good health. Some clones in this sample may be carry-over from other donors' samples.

The CDR3 loop reads CASSLLGYEQYF. Read as DNA, the sequence is TGTGCCAGCAGCTTGTTAGGGTACGAGCAGTACTTC. Recombination linked TRBV5-4 to TRBJ2-7, with an unclear D gene assignment. The CDR1 and CDR2 encoded by the germline V gene (reference sequence) are SGHNT and YYREEE. From cysteine to phenylalanine, the CDR3 is 12 amino acids long. The retained sequence is limited to the CDR3, 36 bases, with the frame set at the first base. Between the V and J ends, shortened by 1 base and 4 bases respectively, the junction contains 6 bases.